This T cell receptor (beta chain) was obtained from a study of cytotoxic CD8 clonotypes in ibrutinib-treated CLL. At the level of the study: Productive templates per sample averaged roughly 270,000; productive rearrangements, 80,000 to 95,000.

Details on this clone: Its matching antigen is unknown.

Whole-study results and caveats: Measured clonality at baseline was greater than in age-matched healthy donors and tracked with circulating CD8+ T-cell counts.

Assay used: immunoSEQ multiplex PCR; TCRdb lists only in-frame clones, some missing. The sample yields roughly 160,000 clones, 70% to 85% seen once. The clonotype was recovered from a human donor with chronic lymphocytic leukemia. Sequences were derived from PBMCs, sampled after 24 months of ibrutinib treatment.

CDR3 sequence reads: CASSTRGGSVETQYF. The CDR3 nucleotides are TGTGCCAGCAGCACCCGGGGGGGTAGCGTAGAGACCCAGTACTTC. The V gene is TRBV6-5, the J gene TRBJ2-5; 8 bases agree with TRBD2. The junction had 10 bases not matched to a gene; V was cut back by 6 bases and J by 4 bases. CDR1 is MNHEY, CDR2 SVGAGI, per germline. This CDR3 comprises 15 residues.